This T cell receptor (beta chain) was retrieved from a study of shared clonotypes between healthy human individuals. Per sorted-subset replicate PCR, input was about 180 ng DNA, representing about 29,000 T cell genomes. The table came from immunoSEQ multiplex PCR; TCRdb's copy has only in-frame clones and leaves some out. The data show around 340,000 clones, around 79% seen once. Losses at the gene ends were 4 bases for V and 0 bases for J; bases not matched to a gene: 12. Germline CDR1 reads SGHRS; CDR2 reads YFSETQ. This CDR3 comprises 18 residues. The receptor's source is a man aged 30-40 years in good health. The rearrangement links TRBV5-1 to TRBJ1-5; the match to TRBD1 covers 8 bases. Sequences were obtained from memory CD4+ T cells sorted from blood. The subset was: CD45RA-negative fraction. CDR3 region: CASSHDRGEAYSNQPQHF. The CDR3 nucleotides are TGCGCCAGCAGCCACGACAGGGGCGAGGCATATAGCAATCAGCCCCAGCATTTT.